This T cell receptor (beta chain) was profiled in a study of T cell repertoires in cytomegalovirus infection. Study details: Signatures in public TCR beta sequences pointed to both CMV infection and matching HLA type.

CDR3 length: 15 residues. The J segment lost 7 bases and the V segment lost 3 bases, leaving 3 bases of the junction unmatched. Looked up from germline, CDR1 is SGHTA and CDR2 is FQGNSA. With regard to this clonotype: Its antigen remains unidentified.

MiXCR, applied by TCRdb to the reads, yields one record per CDR3 protein. Of about 490,000 distinct CDR3 sequences listed, about 25% are singletons. Study results and limitations: Using cumulative public TCR beta family frequency, the authors identified those who carried CMV together with the relevant HLA. Clonotype analysis showed dominance of the ex vivo response by HLA-C-restricted CMV-specific TCR beta clonotypes.

Sequenced input: PBMCs. The gene calls are TRBV7-2 and TRBJ1-4; TRBD1 agrees at 12 bases. This TCR derives from a human donor in good health (CMV status not recorded). Some clones in this sample may be carry-over from other donors' samples. The chain's CDR3 is CASSLGQGAGEKLFF. CDR3 DNA: TGTGCCAGCAGCTTGGGACAGGGGGCTGGTGAAAAACTGTTTTTT.